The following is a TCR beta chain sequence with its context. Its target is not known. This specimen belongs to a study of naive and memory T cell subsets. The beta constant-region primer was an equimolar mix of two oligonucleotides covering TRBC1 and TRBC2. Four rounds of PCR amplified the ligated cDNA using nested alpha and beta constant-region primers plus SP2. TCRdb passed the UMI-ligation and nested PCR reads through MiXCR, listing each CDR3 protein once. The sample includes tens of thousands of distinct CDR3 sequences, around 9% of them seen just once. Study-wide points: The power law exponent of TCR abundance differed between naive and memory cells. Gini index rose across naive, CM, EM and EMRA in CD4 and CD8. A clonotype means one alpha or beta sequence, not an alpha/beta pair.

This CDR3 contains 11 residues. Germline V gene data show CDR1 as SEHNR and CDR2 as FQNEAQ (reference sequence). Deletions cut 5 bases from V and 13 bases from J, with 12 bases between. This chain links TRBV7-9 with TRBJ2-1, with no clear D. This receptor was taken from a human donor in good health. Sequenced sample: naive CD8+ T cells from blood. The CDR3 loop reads CASSESRGQFF. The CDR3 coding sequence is TGTGCCAGCAGCGAAAGCCGCGGACAGTTCTTC.